The 27 T cell receptor beta chains presented below share a single source sample, sequenced in a study of PD-L1 blockade in urothelial cancer. Measured with immunoSEQ multiplex PCR; TCRdb has only the in-frame clones, and not every one. The sample lists fewer than 50,000 clones; around 90% were seen once. The sample consisted of PBMCs, taken around atezolizumab (anti-PD-L1) treatment. The receptor source for this set is a man between 65 and 80 years old with urothelial cancer.

The chain couples TRBV6-1 to TRBJ2-2; TRBD1 aligns across 9 bases. This CDR3 is built from 15 residues. With V trimmed by 7 bases and J by 6 bases, 9 bases remained unmatched. Germline assignment: CDR1 MNHNS and CDR2 SASEGT. The CDR3 is CASIYRQGVSGELFF. The CDR3 region has the DNA TGTGCCAGCATCTATAGACAGGGGGTTTCCGGGGAGCTGTTTTTT.

V gene TRBV2 combines with J gene TRBJ2-3, with 7 bases fitting TRBD1. The germline V gene has CDR1 SNHLY and CDR2 FYNNEI. The CDR3 covers 16 residues. V was clipped by 10 bases and J by 0 bases; unmatched bases: 13. The CDR3 here is CATHERGRGSTDTQYF. CDR3 nucleotides: TGTGCCACTCACGAAAGGGGGCGCGGGAGCACAGATACGCAGTATTTT.

By its share, this clone is medium-sized. The chain recombines TRBV6-4 with TRBJ2-3, with a weak D call TRBD2 (5 bases). Germline V gives CDR1 MRHNA, CDR2 SNTAGT. With 4 bases removed from V and 3 bases from J, the gap between germline ends came to 8 bases. The CDR3 extends over 13 amino acids. The CDR3 protein is CASSGSGTDTQYF. In DNA form, the CDR3 reads TGTGCCAGCAGTGGGAGCGGAACAGATACGCAGTATTTT.

The count of this clone is one. CDR3 coding DNA: TGCGCCAGCAGCCGTAGCGTTATTAGCTCCTACGAGCAGTACTTC. This gives the protein CASSRSVISSYEQYF. The V gene is TRBV4-1, the J gene TRBJ2-7, with TRBD2 as a possible D gene (5 bases). The germline CDR1 and CDR2 sequences are MGHRA and YSYEKL. The V end lost 4 bases, the J end lost 0 bases, and 13 bases lay between the germline ends. This CDR3 comprises 15 residues.

This chain joins TRBV18 and TRBJ2-5, with D unresolved. Trimming cost V 0 bases and J 2 bases, with 4 bases left between them. This CDR3 has 13 residues. The germline gives CDR1 KGHSH, CDR2 LQKENI. The CDR3 region has the DNA TGTGCCAGCTCACCACCGGCACAAGAGACCCAGTACTTC. Encoded protein: CASSPPAQETQYF.

V is TRBV15 and J is TRBJ2-7; TRBD1 aligns across 11 bases. The CDR3 is 14 amino acids. CDR1 is LNHNV and CDR2 is YYDKDF in the germline V gene (reference sequence). Trimming removed 3 bases from V and 7 bases from J; junction bases left unmatched: 5. CDR3 in DNA: TGTGCCACCAGCAGGGACAGGGGGCTGGGAGAGCAGTACTTC. Translated, it gives CATSRDRGLGEQYF. The full variable domain, with the rest looked up from reference TRBV15 and TRBJ2-7, is DAMVIQNPRYQVTQFGKPVTLSCSQTLNHNVMYWYQQKSSQAPKLLFHYYDKDFNNEADTPDNFQSRRPNTSFCFLDIRSPGLGDTAMYLCATSRDRGLGEQYFGPGTRLTVT.

The rearrangement links TRBV28 to TRBJ1-4, with a possible D match to TRBD1 (6 bases). Per germline, CDR1 MDHEN and CDR2 SYDVKM. This CDR3 has 15 amino acids. V was trimmed by 6 bases and J by 5 bases, leaving 16 bases between them. In nucleotides, the CDR3 is TGTGCCAGCAGGCCTACAGACAGGATAAATGAAAAACTGTTTTTT. It yields the protein CASRPTDRINEKLFF.

The CDR3 nucleotides read TGTGCCAGCAGCCTTTCTAGCGGGAGAGAAGGTGAGCAGTTCTTC. Residues: CASSLSSGREGEQFF. The chain links TRBV11-3 to TRBJ2-1; 10 bases align to TRBD2. This CDR3 contains 15 residues. The V gene end was trimmed by 5 bases and the J gene end by 9 bases; junction bases not matched to a gene: 10. Germline CDR1 SGHNT, CDR2 YENEEA.

The chain links TRBV28 to TRBJ1-5, with D perhaps matching TRBD1 (6 bases). Trimming stripped 7 bases from V and 0 bases from J, with 16 bases between. Germline-derived CDR1 and CDR2 are MDHEN and SYDVKM. The CDR3 covers 16 residues. DNA of the CDR3: TGTGCCAGCAAACTAATCAAGGGGGATAGCAATCAGCCCCAGCATTTT. It specifies CASKLIKGDSNQPQHF.

V is TRBV28 and J is TRBJ1-2, with D maybe TRBD1 (5 bases). Trimming pared 4 bases from V and 7 bases from J, leaving 19 bases between. There are 15 residues in the CDR3. Per the germline V gene, CDR1 is MDHEN and CDR2 is SYDVKM. CDR3 sequence reads: CASSSIGWRGGGYTF. CDR3 sequence (DNA): TGTGCCAGCAGTTCCATCGGGTGGCGGGGCGGTGGCTACACCTTC.

The chain is built from TRBV14 and TRBJ2-7; TRBD2 might be the D (5 bases). CDR1 and CDR2 (germline): SGHDN, FVKESK. V was shortened by 0 bases and J by 3 bases, with 12 bases between the two germline ends. The CDR3 is 15 residues long. CDR3 region: CASSQDLALYYEQYF. DNA of the CDR3: TGTGCCAGCAGCCAAGATCTAGCCTTATACTACGAGCAGTACTTC.

Comments on this clone: One junction end disagrees with the germline gene, perhaps due to a read error. The chain is built from TRBV18 and TRBJ1-3, with 9 bases identical to TRBD1. CDR3 length: 15 amino acids. Germline CDR1 reads KGHSH; CDR2 reads LQKENI. The CDR3 DNA is TGTGCCAGCTCTCCACAGGGGGCCCCGGGAAACACCATATATTTT. This translates into CASSPQGAPGNTIYF.

CDR3: CASSPPSGRKIEQYF. CDR3 nucleotides: TGTGCCAGCTCACCGCCTAGCGGGAGGAAGATCGAGCAGTACTTC. The V gene is TRBV18, the J gene TRBJ2-7; TRBD2 matches at 11 bases. After removal of 3 bases from V and 6 bases from J, the junction contained 7 bases not matched to a gene. This CDR3 contains 15 residues. Germline V lookup: CDR1 KGHSH, CDR2 LQKENI.

The rearrangement uses TRBV9 and TRBJ2-3; 8 positions agree with TRBD1. The V and J ends lost 4 bases and 3 bases, in that order; junction bases with no gene match: 10. This CDR3 spans 16 amino acids. Germline CDR1 SGDLS, CDR2 YYNGEE. The CDR3 DNA reads TGTGCCAGCAGCCCTCACGGACAGGGCAGGACAGATACGCAGTATTTT. Translated, it gives CASSPHGQGRTDTQYF.

The chain uses TRBV19 and TRBJ1-4; possible D gene TRBD1, 6 bases. The CDR3 is 15 amino acids. V lost 6 bases and J 0 bases, leaving 11 bases between the germline ends. CDR1 and CDR2 (germline): LNHDA, SQIVND (reference sequence). CDR3 amino acids: CASSSGQATNEKLFF. Written as DNA, the CDR3 is TGTGCCAGTAGCTCGGGACAAGCAACTAATGAAAAACTGTTTTTT.

V gene TRBV28 combines with J gene TRBJ2-7; 8 bases are a match to TRBD2. The CDR3 is made up of 13 amino acids. Germline V lookup: CDR1 MDHEN, CDR2 SYDVKM. Trimming took 7 bases from V and 3 from J; bases not matched to a gene: 5. The CDR3: CASTGGRSYEQYF. The CDR3 bases are TGTGCCAGCACGGGGGGGAGGAGCTACGAGCAGTACTTC. Based on the CDR3 plus reference TRBV28 and TRBJ2-7, the full variable domain is DVKVTQSSRYLVKRTGEKVFLECVQDMDHENMFWYRQDPGLGLRLIYFSYDVKMKEKGDIPEGYSVSREKKERFSLILESASTNQTSMYLCASTGGRSYEQYFGPGTRLTVT.

This clone came up once. This chain uses TRBV29-1 with TRBJ1-4; 9 positions agree with TRBD1. This CDR3 is 18 amino acids long. Losses at the gene ends were 5 bases for V and 0 bases for J; bases not matched to a gene: 13. The germline gives CDR1 SQVTM, CDR2 ANQGSEA. DNA of the CDR3: TGCAGCGTTACAGGGGGCACACGACAGGACGCAACTAATGAAAAACTGTTTTTT. This sequence encodes CSVTGGTRQDATNEKLFF.

This clone has more than one count but fewer than ten. The chain employs TRBV18 and TRBJ1-3, with no clear D. The CDR3 has 15 amino acids. Trimming left V 2 bases short and J 0 bases short, with 8 bases between. Germline assignment: CDR1 KGHSH and CDR2 LQKENI. The CDR3 nucleotides read TGTGCCAGCTCACCAGCGATAAGCTCTGGAAACACCATATATTTT. Residues: CASSPAISSGNTIYF.

The chain employs TRBV28 and TRBJ1-2; D is ambiguous. The CDR3 covers 12 residues. V gave up 5 bases and J gave up 5 bases, with 9 bases separating them. CDR1 MDHEN and CDR2 SYDVKM come from the germline V gene. The CDR3 DNA is TGTGCCAGCAGTAATGAGGGTTATGGCTACACCTTC. Amino acids: CASSNEGYGYTF.

This clone was seen only once. The gene calls are TRBV5-1 and TRBJ2-7, with D possibly being TRBD2 (6 bases). The CDR3 extends over 17 amino acids. Trimming cost V 4 bases and J 2 bases, with 22 bases left between them. Germline values: CDR1 SGHRS, CDR2 YFSETQ. This CDR3 is CASSLKPGGYETYEQYF. The DNA of the CDR3 is TGCGCCAGCAGCCTAAAACCTGGGGGGTACGAAACCTACGAGCAGTACTTC. The variable domain in full, completed from reference TRBV5-1 and TRBJ2-7, reads KAGVTQTPRYLIKTRGQQVTLSCSPISGHRSVSWYQQTPGQGLQFLFEYFSETQRNKGNFPGRFSGRQFSNSRSEMNVSTLELGDSALYLCASSLKPGGYETYEQYFGPGTRLTVT.

The genes are TRBV28 and TRBJ1-2, with D unclear. Between the trimmed V and J ends, which lost 6 bases and 8 bases, there was a span of 13 bases. Germline CDR1 reads MDHEN; CDR2 reads SYDVKM. The CDR3 spans 12 residues. The CDR3 DNA sequence: TGTGCCAGCAGCTCAGGTTTTACGGGCTACACCTTC. It translates to CASSSGFTGYTF.

This rearrangement joins TRBV6-5 to TRBJ2-2, with D possibly matching TRBD1 (6 bases). From germline, CDR1 is MNHEY and CDR2 SVGAGI. The germline V and J ends were trimmed by 4 bases and 2 bases, with 11 bases remaining between them. The CDR3 runs to 15 residues. The CDR3 DNA follows: TGTGCCAGCAGTTTGGGACAACTTAACACCGGGGAGCTGTTTTTT. Amino acid sequence: CASSLGQLNTGELFF.

The rearrangement joins TRBV27 to TRBJ2-3, with D perhaps matching TRBD1 (6 bases). In germline, CDR1 is MNHEY, CDR2 SMNVEV (reference sequence). The CDR3 is 16 amino acids. The V gene lost 5 bases and the J gene lost 5 bases, with 20 bases spanning the gap. CDR3 amino acids: CASSGVGAQFIDTQYF. CDR3 nucleotides: TGTGCCAGCAGTGGGGTGGGGGCGCAGTTTATAGATACGCAGTATTTT.

In this sample, this clone turned up a few times. For the CDR3, the DNA is TGTGCCAGCAGCCAACTCTGGAACACTGAAGCTTTCTTT. It yields the protein CASSQLWNTEAFF. The chain couples TRBV5-5 to TRBJ1-1; no firm D call. Germline CDR1 and CDR2: SGHKS and YYEKEE (reference sequence). Deletions cut 4 bases from V and 1 base from J, with 8 bases between. The CDR3 has 13 residues.

V is TRBV5-1 and J is TRBJ1-2, with D perhaps TRBD1 (6 bases). The germline V and J ends were trimmed by 6 bases and 0 bases, with 15 bases remaining between them. Germline V gene sequence: CDR1 SGHRS, CDR2 YFSETQ. CDR3 size: 15 residues. For the CDR3, the DNA is TGCGCCAGCACCGATATTCAGGGGTCTAACTATGGCTACACCTTC. This translates into CASTDIQGSNYGYTF.

The genes are TRBV27 and TRBJ1-3; 8 nucleotides agree with TRBD1. Per germline, CDR1 MNHEY and CDR2 SMNVEV (reference sequence). V lost 4 bases to trimming and J lost 6 bases; unmatched junction nucleotides: 5. CDR3 length: 14 residues. CDR3 bases: TGTGCCAGCAGTTCCCGCCAGGGGGCAAACACCATATATTTT. Translated, it gives CASSSRQGANTIYF.

The genes are TRBV11-2 and TRBJ1-2; D gene unclear. CDR3 size: 16 residues. V was pared by 1 base and J by 0 bases, with 12 bases between. The V gene's germline CDR1 is SGHAT and CDR2 FQNNGV. The DNA for the CDR3 is TGTGCCAGCAGCTTAGCTGTGGGCACGTCTAACTATGGCTACACCTTC. Protein: CASSLAVGTSNYGYTF.